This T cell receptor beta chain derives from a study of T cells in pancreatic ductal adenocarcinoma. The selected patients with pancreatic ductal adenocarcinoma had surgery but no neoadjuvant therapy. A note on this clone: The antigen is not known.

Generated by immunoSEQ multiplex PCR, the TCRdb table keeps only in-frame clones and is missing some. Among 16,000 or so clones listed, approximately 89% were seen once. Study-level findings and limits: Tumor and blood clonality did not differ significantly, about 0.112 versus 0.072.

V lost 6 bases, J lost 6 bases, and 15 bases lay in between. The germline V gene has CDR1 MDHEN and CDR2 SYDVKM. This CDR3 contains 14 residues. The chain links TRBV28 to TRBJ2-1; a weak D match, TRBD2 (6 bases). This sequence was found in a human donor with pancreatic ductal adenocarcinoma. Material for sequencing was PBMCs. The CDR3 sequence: CASRSVTSFNEQFF. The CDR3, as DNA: TGTGCCAGCAGATCCGTGACTAGTTTCAATGAGCAGTTCTTC. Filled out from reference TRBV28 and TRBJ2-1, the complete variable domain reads DVKVTQSSRYLVKRTGEKVFLECVQDMDHENMFWYRQDPGLGLRLIYFSYDVKMKEKGDIPEGYSVSREKKERFSLILESASTNQTSMYLCASRSVTSFNEQFFGPGTRLTVL.